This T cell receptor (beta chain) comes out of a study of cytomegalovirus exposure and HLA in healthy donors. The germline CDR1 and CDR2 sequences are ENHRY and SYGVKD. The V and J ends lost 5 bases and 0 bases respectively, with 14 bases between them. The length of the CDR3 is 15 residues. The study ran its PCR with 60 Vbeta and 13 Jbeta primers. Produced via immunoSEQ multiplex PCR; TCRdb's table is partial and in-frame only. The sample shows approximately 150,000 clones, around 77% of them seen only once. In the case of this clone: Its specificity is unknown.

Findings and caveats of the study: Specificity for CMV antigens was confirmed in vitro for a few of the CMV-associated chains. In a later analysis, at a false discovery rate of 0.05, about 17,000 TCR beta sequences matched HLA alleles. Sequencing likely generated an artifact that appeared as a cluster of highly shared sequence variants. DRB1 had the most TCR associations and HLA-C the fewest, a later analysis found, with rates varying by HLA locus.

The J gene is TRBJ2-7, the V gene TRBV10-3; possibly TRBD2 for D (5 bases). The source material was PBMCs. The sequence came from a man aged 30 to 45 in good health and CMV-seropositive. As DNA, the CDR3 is TGTGCCATCAGTTATGCAGGAGCGGACTCCTACGAGCAGTACTTC. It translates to CAISYAGADSYEQYF.